This T cell receptor beta chain is from a study of T cell responses to AZD1222 COVID-19 vaccine. This CDR3 has 13 amino acids. J gave up 6 bases and V 3 bases, and 5 bases lay outside the gene matches. This clone was seen just once. The assay was immunoSEQ multiplex PCR, and TCRdb's table has in-frame clones only and misses some. There are around 170,000 clones in the sample; under 95% occur only once, and 0.99% lies in the top ten. The sequence was obtained from an adult in good health. The specimen was peripheral blood, collected on day 0 of AZD1222 vaccination. This chain links TRBV12-3 or TRBV12-4 with TRBJ2-7; TRBD1 matches at 7 bases. The CDR3 is CASSFDRDGEQYF. CDR3 nucleotide sequence: TGTGCCAGCAGTTTTGACAGGGATGGCGAGCAGTACTTC.